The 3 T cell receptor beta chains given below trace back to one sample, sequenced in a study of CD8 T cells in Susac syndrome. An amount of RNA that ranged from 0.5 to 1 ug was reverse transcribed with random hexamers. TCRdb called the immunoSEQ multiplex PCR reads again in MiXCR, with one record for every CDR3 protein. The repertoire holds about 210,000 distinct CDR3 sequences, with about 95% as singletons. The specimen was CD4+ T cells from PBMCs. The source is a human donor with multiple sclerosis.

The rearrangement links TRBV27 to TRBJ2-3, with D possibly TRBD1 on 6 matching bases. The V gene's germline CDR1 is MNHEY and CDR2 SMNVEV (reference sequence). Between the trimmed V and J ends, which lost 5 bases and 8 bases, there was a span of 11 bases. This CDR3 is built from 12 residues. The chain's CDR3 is CASSRGSTTQYF. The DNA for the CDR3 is TGTGCCAGCAGTAGGGGGTCGACTACGCAGTATTTT.

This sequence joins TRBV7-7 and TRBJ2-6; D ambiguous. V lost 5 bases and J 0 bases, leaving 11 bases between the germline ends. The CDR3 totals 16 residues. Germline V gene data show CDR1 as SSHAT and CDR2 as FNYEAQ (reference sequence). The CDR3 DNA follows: TGTGCCAGCAGCCCTATGGGAAGCTCTGGGGCCAACGTCCTGACTTTC. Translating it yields CASSPMGSSGANVLTF.

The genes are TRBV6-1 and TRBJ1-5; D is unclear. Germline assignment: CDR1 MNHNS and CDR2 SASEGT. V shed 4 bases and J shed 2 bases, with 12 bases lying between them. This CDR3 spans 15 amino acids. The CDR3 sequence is CASSGKGEGNQPQHF. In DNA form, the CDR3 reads TGTGCCAGCAGTGGAAAGGGAGAGGGCAATCAGCCCCAGCATTTT.